This is a list of T cell receptor beta chains from one sample in a study of blood T cell repertoires in COVID-19. Clones were read by immunoSEQ multiplex PCR, and TCRdb kept only the in-frame ones, dropping some. The sample has 30,000 or so clones; around 85% are singletons. The sequenced sample was peripheral blood. Receptor source: an elderly woman with COVID-19, enrolled during active disease. Both conserved end residues are part of each CDR3. Each record gives: J gene, V gene, D gene, clone size, CDR3 DNA, CDR3 protein. A D gene is named only where the DNA matches it firmly. The size of a clone is reported for some rows only, either as once, few or many, or as a class for expanded clones.

TRBJ2-1 | TRBV3-1/TRBV3-2 | TRBD2 | NA | TGTGCCAGCAGCCGGCGGGGGGCGGGAAATGAGCAGTTCTTC | CASSRRGAGNEQFF
TRBJ2-2 | TRBV7-8 | NA | NA | TGTGCCAGCAGCTTAGGCGTAATGGCGAACACCGGGGAGCTGTTTTTT | CASSLGVMANTGELFF
TRBJ1-6 | TRBV27 | TRBD1 | NA | TGTGCCAGCAGTTTAAAGGGACAGGGGAGACCCTCCTATAATTCACCCCTCCACTTT | CASSLKGQGRPSYNSPLHF
TRBJ2-5 | TRBV15 | NA | NA | TGTGCCACCAGCCAGACACGGGGTCAAGAGACCCAGTACTTC | CATSQTRGQETQYF
TRBJ1-1 | TRBV6-5 | TRBD1 | NA | TGTGCCAGCAGTAAGCCGGGACAGGGATATGAAGCTTTCTTT | CASSKPGQGYEAFF
TRBJ2-7 | TRBV6-2/TRBV6-3 | TRBD2 | NA | TGTGCCAGCAGTTACCGGGGGGGAAGACCATACGAGCAGTACTTC | CASSYRGGRPYEQYF
TRBJ1-2 | TRBV14 | TRBD1 | few | TGTGCCAGCAGCCCCAGGGGGCGGAGTGGCTACACCTTC | CASSPRGRSGYTF
TRBJ1-5 | TRBV30 | NA | NA | TGTGCCTGGAGTGTTCGGGGGGGGAATCAGCCCCAGCATTTT | CAWSVRGGNQPQHF
TRBJ2-5 | TRBV5-1 | TRBD1 | NA | TGCGCCAGCAGCTTGGAAGGGGGCCAGGGTGAAGAGACCCAGTACTTC | CASSLEGGQGEETQYF
TRBJ2-3 | TRBV7-6 | TRBD2 | NA | TGTGCCAGCAGCACAGTTAAGCGGGGGATGGGCACAGATACGCAGTATTTT | CASSTVKRGMGTDTQYF
TRBJ2-2 | TRBV19 | NA | NA | TGTGCCAGTAGCGTCAGGGGGGTCACCGGGGAGTTGTTTTTT | CASSVRGVTGELFF
TRBJ2-1 | TRBV6-1 | TRBD2 | NA | TGTGCCAGCAGTGTTATCCTCGGGGGGGGCAAGAATGAGCAGTTCTTC | CASSVILGGGKNEQFF
TRBJ1-1 | TRBV4-1 | NA | NA | TGCGCCAGCAGCCAAGATCGGTGGGGGCTAAACACTGAAGCTTTCTTT | CASSQDRWGLNTEAFF
TRBJ2-5 | TRBV5-6 | NA | NA | TGTGCCAGCAGCTTAGGGGTCCATGAGACCCAGTACTTC | CASSLGVHETQYF
TRBJ1-4 | TRBV30 | NA | NA | TGTGCCTGGGGGTGGAACAGTAATGAAAAACTGTTTTTT | CAWGWNSNEKLFF
TRBJ2-1 | TRBV5-1 | NA | NA | TGCGCCAGCAGCTTGTTAGGGGATAACAATGAGCAGTTCTTC | CASSLLGDNNEQFF
TRBJ2-3 | TRBV21-1 | NA | NA | TGTGCCAGCAAGGGGGTAGCAGGGGATAGCACAGATACGCAGTATTTT | CASKGVAGDSTDTQYF
TRBJ2-4 | TRBV11-2 | TRBD2 | few | TGTGCCAGCAGCCCGGGACTAGCGGGGAGAGGGGCCAAAAACATTCAGTACTTC | CASSPGLAGRGAKNIQYF
TRBJ1-1 | TRBV5-1 | NA | NA | TGCGCCAGCAGCACGGCCCCGGGTACTCCTGAAGCTTTCTTT | CASSTAPGTPEAFF
TRBJ1-1 | TRBV5-6 | NA | NA | TGTGCCAGCAGCTTCCGACAGAACACTGAAGCTTTCTTT | CASSFRQNTEAFF
TRBJ1-1 | TRBV4-1 | NA | few | TGCGCCAGCAGCCTAACAGGTGCGATGAACACTGAAGCTTTCTTT | CASSLTGAMNTEAFF
TRBJ1-6 | TRBV27 | NA | once | TGTGCCAGCGGGGACTTTTGGAATTCACCCCTCCACTTT | CASGDFWNSPLHF
TRBJ2-3 | TRBV29-1 | NA | NA | TGCAGCGAATCAGGCCAGACAGGTGATGGAACAGATACGCAGTATTTT | CSESGQTGDGTDTQYF
TRBJ2-2 | TRBV30 | NA | few | TGTGCCTGGCGCGGCAGGGCGAGCACCGGGGAGCTGTTTTTT | CAWRGRASTGELFF
TRBJ1-1 | TRBV9 | NA | NA | TGTGCCAGCAGCGTAGATCCCTTGAACACTGAAGCTTTCTTT | CASSVDPLNTEAFF
TRBJ2-3 | TRBV6-5 | TRBD1 | NA | TGTGCCAGCAGACGGGGACAGGGAGGGGCAGATACGCAGTATTTT | CASRRGQGGADTQYF